The next 12 T cell receptor beta chains were all read from a single sample in a study of CXCR3-negative and CXCR3-positive naive CD8 T cells (dated by TCRdb to the late 2010s). Points the paper makes about the study in general: TRB CDR3s from CXCR3-positive naive cells showed higher hydrophobicity (lower Kidera factor 4), lower energy, and higher strength and volume indices than CXCR3-negative naive cells.

The instrument was a NextSeq 550. The Human TCR Profiling Kit (MiLaboratory) was used to prepare UMI-labeled 5' RACE TRB cDNA libraries. After TCRdb reprocessed the reads, each CDR3 protein sequence was kept as one row, without DNA. This sample's listing comprises about 120,000 distinct CDR3 sequences. Just over 0.35% of the sample is taken by the ten largest. No antigens are known for them. The source material was naive CXCR3+ CD8+ T cells from blood. Per the publication, the cell subset or site label means: CD45RO-CCR7+CD27+CD95- naive CD8+ T cells expressing CXCR3 (TNR3+). Receptors originate from a human donor in good health. Some clones in this sample may be carry-over from other donors' samples.

CDR3 residues: CASSVSGGSSYEQYF. The chain couples TRBV9 to TRBJ2-7; the D call from TCRdb, TRBD1, cannot be confirmed without DNA. The CDR3 has 15 residues. From germline, CDR1 is SGDLS and CDR2 YYNGEE.

The genes are TRBV2 and TRBJ2-1; TCRdb proposes TRBD1, but this gene call is untestable without DNA. The CDR3 is 11 amino acids. CDR1 and CDR2 (germline): SNHLY, FYNNEI. CDR3 residues: CAINRGPEQFF.

The chain combines TRBV4-2 with TRBJ2-1; with no DNA, the TCRdb D assignment of TRBD2 cannot be verified. CDR3 length equals 14 residues. Germline loops: CDR1 LGHNA, CDR2 YNFKEQ. CDR3: CASSQGTYYNEQFF.

The chain couples TRBV9 to TRBJ1-2; there is no DNA to check the TCRdb D call of TRBD1. This CDR3 is built from 14 residues. CDR1 and CDR2 (germline): SGDLS, YYNGEE. The chain's CDR3 is CASSSGQLSYGYTF. Supplemented by reference TRBV9 and TRBJ1-2, the full variable domain reads DSGVTQTPKHLITATGQRVTLRCSPRSGDLSVYWYQQSLDQGLQFLIQYYNGEERAKGNILERFSAQQFPDLHSELNLSSLELGDSALYFCASSSGQLSYGYTFGSGTRLTVV.

The genes are TRBV20-1 and TRBJ1-5; TCRdb's D gene call, TRBD1, goes unchecked for lack of DNA. The CDR3 runs to 15 residues. The germline gives CDR1 DFQATT, CDR2 SNEGSKA (reference sequence). This CDR3 is CSAPEGEFGNQPQHF.

V usage is TRBV4-1 and J usage is TRBJ1-2; TCRdb's D call of TRBD1 is untestable without DNA. CDR3 size: 13 residues. Germline lookup yields CDR1 MGHRA and CDR2 YSYEKL. The CDR3 spells CASSQGQAGGYTF.

The chain has TRBV3-1 and TRBJ2-2; there is no DNA to check the TCRdb D call of TRBD2. From germline, CDR1 is LGHDT and CDR2 YNNKEL (reference sequence). The CDR3 is 17 amino acids. This chain's CDR3 is CASSQALRGASTGELFF. The whole variable domain, remainder taken from reference TRBV3-1 and TRBJ2-2, is DTAVSQTPKYLVTQMGNDKSIKCEQNLGHDTMYWYKQDSKKFLKIMFSYNNKELIINETVPNRFSPKSPDKAHLNLHINSLELGDSAVYFCASSQALRGASTGELFFGEGSRLTVL.

The V gene is TRBV20-1, the J gene TRBJ2-7; TCRdb proposes TRBD2, but this gene call is untestable without DNA. This CDR3 is 14 amino acids long. Germline values: CDR1 DFQATT, CDR2 SNEGSKA (reference sequence). The CDR3 sequence: CSAGPAGAFYEQYF.

V is TRBV4-1 and J is TRBJ2-7; absent DNA, TCRdb's TRBD1 call cannot be checked. Looked up from germline, CDR1 is MGHRA and CDR2 is YSYEKL. CDR3 length equals 14 residues. CDR3 sequence: CASSQFRGPYEQYF.

This sequence joins TRBV11-2 and TRBJ2-1; TCRdb's D gene call, TRBD2, goes unchecked for lack of DNA. The CDR3 loop spans 16 amino acids. Looked up from germline, CDR1 is SGHAT and CDR2 is FQNNGV. Here the CDR3 reads CASSLDGGNPYNEQFF. The full variable domain, rest sourced from reference TRBV11-2 and TRBJ2-1, is EAGVAQSPRYKIIEKRQSVAFWCNPISGHATLYWYQQILGQGPKLLIQFQNNGVVDDSQLPKDRFSAERLKGVDSTLKIQPAKLEDSAVYLCASSLDGGNPYNEQFFGPGTRLTVL.

The V call is TRBV7-2, the J call TRBJ2-1; lacking DNA, the TRBD1 call made by TCRdb goes unchecked. CDR1 and CDR2 (germline): SGHTA, FQGNSA. This CDR3 has 12 residues. The CDR3 loop is CASSQPLNEQFF. Based on the CDR3 plus reference TRBV7-2 and TRBJ2-1, the full variable domain is GAGVSQSPSNKVTEKGKDVELRCDPISGHTALYWYRQSLGQGLEFLIYFQGNSAPDKSGLPSDRFSAERTGGSVSTLTIQRTQQEDSAVYLCASSQPLNEQFFGPGTRLTVL.

This chain connects TRBV7-8 to TRBJ2-3. Germline V CDR1 and CDR2: SGHVS, FQNEAQ. The CDR3 extends over 14 amino acids. The CDR3 sequence is CASSLVFHTDTQYF. Full variable domain (missing parts from reference TRBV7-8 and TRBJ2-3): GAGVSQSPRYKVAKRGQDVALRCDPISGHVSLFWYQQALGQGPEFLTYFQNEAQLDKSGLPSDRFFAERPEGSVSTLKIQRTQQEDSAVYLCASSLVFHTDTQYFGPGTRLTVL.